The 13 T cell receptor beta chains presented below share a single source sample, sequenced in a study of blood T cells in healthy people across ages. Combining a sample-barcoded 5' primer with a J-beta primer mix, a second PCR ran for roughly 7 to 12 cycles. TCRdb independently ran MiXCR on the 5' RACE reads; one entry per CDR3 protein. The sample yields about 680,000 distinct CDR3 sequences, 45% to 50% seen once. Sequenced: blood. All receptors come from a woman in her fifties or sixties in good health.

This clonotype was counted only a few times. The V gene is TRBV4-2, the J gene TRBJ2-7; either TRBD1 or TRBD2 may supply D (5 bases each). V shed 0 bases and J shed 3 bases, with 12 bases lying between them. CDR3 length: 15 amino acids. The germline gives CDR1 LGHNA, CDR2 YNFKEQ. For the CDR3, the DNA is TGTGCCAGCAGCCAAGAGGGACGGGCCCACTACGAGCAGTACTTC. Translated, it gives CASSQEGRAHYEQYF.

V and J are TRBV28 and TRBJ2-1; D unclear. This CDR3 region has 14 residues. V was clipped by 3 bases and J by 0 bases, with 6 bases between them. Germline V gene lookup returns CDR1 MDHEN and CDR2 SYDVKM. Here the CDR3 reads CASSFANSYNEQFF. The CDR3 bases are TGTGCCAGCAGTTTCGCCAACTCCTACAATGAGCAGTTCTTC.

This clonotype was detected only a few times. The chain recombines TRBV5-1 with TRBJ2-3, with 13 bases fitting TRBD2. Germline-derived CDR1 and CDR2 are SGHRS and YFSETQ. Trimming removed 4 bases from V and 2 bases from J; junction bases left unmatched: 7. This CDR3 region has 17 residues. The DNA for the CDR3 is TGCGCCAGCAGCGCGGGACTAGCGGGACCGTACACAGATACGCAGTATTTT. Residues: CASSAGLAGPYTDTQYF.

This chain links TRBV6-6 with TRBJ2-3, with 11 positions matching TRBD1. J gave up 0 bases and V 3 bases, and 5 bases lay outside the gene matches. The CDR3 runs to 17 residues. Per the germline V gene, CDR1 is MNHNY and CDR2 is SVGAGI (reference sequence). The CDR3 DNA follows: TGTGCCAGCAGTTATGGGACAGGGGGACCGAGCACAGATACGCAGTATTTT. Translation: CASSYGTGGPSTDTQYF.

This chain links TRBV29-1 with TRBJ2-1, with 12 bases fitting TRBD1. The CDR3 totals 13 residues. Germline V gives CDR1 SQVTM, CDR2 ANQGSEA. Losses at the gene ends were 7 bases for V and 6 bases for J; bases not matched to a gene: 4. The CDR3 is CSGGQGAGNEQFF. CDR3 in DNA: TGCAGCGGGGGACAGGGGGCTGGCAATGAGCAGTTCTTC.

In this sample, this clonotype turned up a few times. This rearrangement joins TRBV7-3 to TRBJ2-5; 9 positions agree with TRBD1. There are 15 residues in the CDR3. Germline V lookup: CDR1 SGHTA, CDR2 FQGTGA. V lost 6 bases to trimming and J lost 1 base; unmatched junction nucleotides: 6. CDR3 sequence: CASRVGQGTQETQYF. The CDR3, as DNA: TGTGCCAGCAGGGTTGGACAGGGGACCCAAGAGACCCAGTACTTC.

The rearrangement uses TRBV12-5 and TRBJ2-7; 7 bases map to TRBD1. This CDR3 has 14 amino acids. V gave up 7 bases and J gave up 2 bases; unmatched junction bases: 8. The V gene's germline CDR1 is LGHNT and CDR2 FRNRAP. CDR3 DNA sequence: TGTGCTAGTGTCCCGACAGGGACAGCCTACGAGCAGTACTTC. Translation: CASVPTGTAYEQYF.

Turning to this clonotype: A much bigger clone sits one base away, suggesting this may be a read error. The genes are TRBV7-2 and TRBJ1-2, with D perhaps matching TRBD1 (6 bases). This CDR3 has 12 residues. V was shortened by 7 bases and J by 8 bases, with 14 bases between the two germline ends. CDR1 is SGHTA, CDR2 FQGNSA, per germline. This chain's CDR3 is CASNYTQGGYTF. The DNA for the CDR3 is TGTGCCAGCAACTACACACAGGGCGGCTACACCTTC.

The chain is built from TRBV7-2 and TRBJ2-1, with D unresolved. The J call is doubtful: the DNA matches TRBJ2-7 better. The CDR3 has 16 amino acids. Germline V CDR1 and CDR2: SGHTA, FQGNSA. The CDR3 region has the DNA TGTGCCAGCAGCTTAGAGTGGCGTTCAGCCTACAATGAGCAGTACTTC. It is translated as CASSLEWRSAYNEQYF.

The CDR3, as DNA: TGTGCCAGCAGTTACCTGGGACTAGCGGGAGGATCCTACGAGCAGTACTTC. Its translation is CASSYLGLAGGSYEQYF. The rearrangement uses TRBV27 and TRBJ2-7; the match to TRBD2 covers 15 bases. CDR3 length: 17 residues. Germline-derived CDR1 and CDR2 are MNHEY and SMNVEV (reference sequence). V shed 4 bases and J 1 base; nucleotides not matched to a gene: 5.

This clonotype was observed a single time. V is TRBV2 and J is TRBJ2-1; 12 bases agree with TRBD2. The J call may be in error: the DNA end matches TRBJ2-7 better. This CDR3 is built from 15 residues. The germline V gene encodes CDR1 SNHLY and CDR2 FYNNEI. The CDR3 region has the DNA TGTGCCAGCAGGCCCACTAGCGGGGGGCACAATGAGCAGTACTTC. This encodes CASRPTSGGHNEQYF.

V is TRBV28 and J is TRBJ2-7; 13 positions match TRBD2. With V trimmed by 3 bases and J by 2 bases, 4 bases remained unmatched. The germline CDR1 and CDR2 sequences are MDHEN and SYDVKM. CDR3 length equals 16 residues. CDR3 sequence reads: CASSFPGLAGAYEQYF. The DNA of the CDR3 is TGTGCCAGCAGTTTCCCAGGACTAGCGGGGGCCTACGAGCAGTACTTC.

Note on this clonotype: This sequence may be a read error, since a much larger clone differs from it by one base. This chain joins TRBV7-2 and TRBJ2-7, with D possibly TRBD1 on 5 matching bases. V was cut by 5 bases and J by 7 bases, with 27 bases left in between. CDR3 length equals 17 residues. Germline V gives CDR1 SGHTA, CDR2 FQGNSA. The CDR3 bases are TGTGCCAGCAGCCCCCTAGGGGCCAGGTCCTCCTACAATGAGCAGTACTTC. Translation: CASSPLGARSSYNEQYF.